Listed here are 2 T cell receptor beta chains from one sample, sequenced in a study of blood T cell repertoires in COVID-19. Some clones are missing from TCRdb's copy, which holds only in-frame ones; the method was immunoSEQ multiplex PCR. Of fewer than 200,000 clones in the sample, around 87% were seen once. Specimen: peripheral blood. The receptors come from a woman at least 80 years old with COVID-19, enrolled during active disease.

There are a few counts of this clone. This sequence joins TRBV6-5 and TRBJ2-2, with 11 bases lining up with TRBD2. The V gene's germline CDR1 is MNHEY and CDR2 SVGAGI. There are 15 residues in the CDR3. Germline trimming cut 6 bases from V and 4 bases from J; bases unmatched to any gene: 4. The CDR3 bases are TGTGCCAGCAGCCGACTAGCGGGAAGCACCGGGGAGCTGTTTTTT. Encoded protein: CASSRLAGSTGELFF.

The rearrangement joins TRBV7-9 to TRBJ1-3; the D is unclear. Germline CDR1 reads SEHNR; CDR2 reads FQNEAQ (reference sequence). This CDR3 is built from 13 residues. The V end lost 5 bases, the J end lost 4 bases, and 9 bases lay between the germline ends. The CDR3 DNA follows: TGTGCCAGCAGCCAGACTACCGGAAACACCATATATTTT. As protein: CASSQTTGNTIYF.